The rows below give T cell receptor beta chains drawn from one sample of a study of blood T cell repertoires in COVID-19. TCRdb's copy holds only in-frame clones and misses some; the assay was immunoSEQ multiplex PCR. The table includes about 400,000 clones, more than 70% detected once. Sequenced material: peripheral blood. The receptors were gathered from a man aged 35 to 55 with acute or convalescent COVID-19. Each CDR3 is given with its conserved first and last residue. A D gene is named only where the DNA matches it firmly. The size entry is marked missing in some rows and otherwise reads once, few, many or a size class.

v_call	j_call	clone_size	d_call	cdr3_nt	cdr3_aa
TRBV6-2/TRBV6-3	TRBJ1-1	.	TRBD1	TGTGCCAGCAGCCGACAGGGACAAGCTTTCTTT	CASSRQGQAFF
TRBV7-6	TRBJ2-7	.	.	TGTGCCAGCAGCTTAGGGGGGGGGCCCCATGACGAGCAGTACTTC	CASSLGGGPHDEQYF
TRBV10-3	TRBJ1-2	.	TRBD1	TGTGCCATCAGTGAGTGGTCAGGGGGCTCCAACTATGGCTACACCTTC	CAISEWSGGSNYGYTF
TRBV18	TRBJ2-1	.	TRBD2	TGTGCCAGCTCACCAAGACTAGCTTCTCGTGATGAGCAGTTCTTC	CASSPRLASRDEQFF
TRBV9	TRBJ2-7	.	TRBD2	TGTGCCAGCAGCGTAGATCCAGCGGGGGCCTACGAGCAGTACTTC	CASSVDPAGAYEQYF
TRBV7-6	TRBJ1-5	.	TRBD1	TGTGCCAGCAGCTCCGGACAGGGAAATAGCAATCAGCCCCAGCATTTT	CASSSGQGNSNQPQHF
TRBV7-3	TRBJ2-7	.	TRBD1	TGTGCCAGCAGCTCAGACAGGGGTGGTCGCGAGCAGTACTTC	CASSSDRGGREQYF
TRBV5-4	TRBJ1-2	.	TRBD1	TGTGCCAGCAGCATAGACAGGGTCCATCCTGGCTACACCTTC	CASSIDRVHPGYTF
TRBV5-1	TRBJ2-7	few	.	TGCGCCAGCAGCCTGAGGCAGGGTTACGAGCAGTACTTC	CASSLRQGYEQYF
TRBV2	TRBJ2-3	.	TRBD2	TGTGCCAGCGGAACTTCCGGGACTAGCGGTAACACAGATACGCAGTATTTT	CASGTSGTSGNTDTQYF
TRBV12-3/TRBV12-4	TRBJ1-1	.	.	TGTGCCAGCAGTCTGGCCCTGAGGGCTGAAGCTTTCTTT	CASSLALRAEAFF
TRBV6-1	TRBJ2-7	.	.	TGTGCCAGCAGTGAAGCGGCACGCTACGAGCAGTACTTC	CASSEAARYEQYF
TRBV28	TRBJ1-3	.	.	TGTGCCAGCAGTTTACTCCAGGGAAACACCATATATTTT	CASSLLQGNTIYF
TRBV5-6	TRBJ2-7	.	TRBD1	TGTGCCAGCAGCTCCCCCGGGACAGGGTTGCAGCAGTACTTC	CASSSPGTGLQQYF
TRBV7-6	TRBJ1-3	.	TRBD1	TGTGCCAGCAGCCCTCAACAGGGGAGCTCTGGAAACACCATATATTTT	CASSPQQGSSGNTIYF
TRBV5-6	TRBJ2-4	.	.	TGTGCCAGCAGCTTGCGGGCCAGGGGGGACGACAACATTCAGTACTTC	CASSLRARGDDNIQYF
TRBV7-7	TRBJ2-5	once	.	TGTGCTAGCAGCACCCAGGCAGGCCCGGGAACCCAGTACTTC	CASSTQAGPGTQYF
TRBV2	TRBJ1-5	.	.	TGTGCCAGCAAGTTGGCAGGGAACCGCAATCAGCCCCAGCATTTT	CASKLAGNRNQPQHF
TRBV7-9	TRBJ1-4	.	.	TGTGCCAGCAGCTTATTTCAGGGACAATGGGGAACTAATGAAAAACTGTTTTTT	CASSLFQGQWGTNEKLFF
TRBV29-1	TRBJ2-2	.	.	TGCAGCGTTGACCAGGCCGGGAACACCGGGGAGCTGTTTTTT	CSVDQAGNTGELFF
TRBV11-2	TRBJ1-1	once	.	TGTGCCAGCAGCTTAGATCTTGGGGGGGTAGCTTTCTTT	CASSLDLGGVAFF
TRBV9	TRBJ2-3	.	TRBD2	TGTGCCAGCAGCGTCACCGGGGGGGGTCGGACAGATACGCAGTATTTT	CASSVTGGGRTDTQYF
TRBV5-6	TRBJ2-2	.	.	TGTGCCAGCAGCGGGGGGACTCCCGTGAACACCGGGGAGCTGTTTTTT	CASSGGTPVNTGELFF
TRBV23-1	TRBJ1-2	few	.	TGCGCCAGCAGTCCTACGCCATCCGGGGGCTATGGCTACACCTTC	CASSPTPSGGYGYTF
TRBV6-1	TRBJ2-1	.	TRBD2	TGTGCCAGCAGTGAAGATTGGGGGAGGGCCTCTGATGAGCAGTTCTTC	CASSEDWGRASDEQFF
TRBV18	TRBJ1-3	.	.	TGTGCCAGCTCACCGAACAGGGTCGAAACGGCCTCTGGAAACACCATATATTTT	CASSPNRVETASGNTIYF
TRBV5-4	TRBJ2-2	.	TRBD1	TGTGCCAGCAGCTTGGGACAGGGTGGCACCGGGGAGCTGTTTTTT	CASSLGQGGTGELFF
TRBV30	TRBJ1-1	.	.	TGTGCCTGGAGTAGGGGGGGGAACACTGAAGCTTTCTTT	CAWSRGGNTEAFF
TRBV30	TRBJ1-4	.	TRBD1	TGTGCCTGGAGTTACCAGGTGGGGACAGCAACTAATGAAAAACTGTTTTTT	CAWSYQVGTATNEKLFF
TRBV7-9	TRBJ1-1	.	TRBD1	TGTGCCAGCAGCTTTACAGGGGTGACTGAAGCTTTCTTT	CASSFTGVTEAFF
TRBV5-8	TRBJ2-1	once	TRBD2	TGTGCCAGCAGCCCCATAGCGGGGGAGCAGTTCTTC	CASSPIAGEQFF